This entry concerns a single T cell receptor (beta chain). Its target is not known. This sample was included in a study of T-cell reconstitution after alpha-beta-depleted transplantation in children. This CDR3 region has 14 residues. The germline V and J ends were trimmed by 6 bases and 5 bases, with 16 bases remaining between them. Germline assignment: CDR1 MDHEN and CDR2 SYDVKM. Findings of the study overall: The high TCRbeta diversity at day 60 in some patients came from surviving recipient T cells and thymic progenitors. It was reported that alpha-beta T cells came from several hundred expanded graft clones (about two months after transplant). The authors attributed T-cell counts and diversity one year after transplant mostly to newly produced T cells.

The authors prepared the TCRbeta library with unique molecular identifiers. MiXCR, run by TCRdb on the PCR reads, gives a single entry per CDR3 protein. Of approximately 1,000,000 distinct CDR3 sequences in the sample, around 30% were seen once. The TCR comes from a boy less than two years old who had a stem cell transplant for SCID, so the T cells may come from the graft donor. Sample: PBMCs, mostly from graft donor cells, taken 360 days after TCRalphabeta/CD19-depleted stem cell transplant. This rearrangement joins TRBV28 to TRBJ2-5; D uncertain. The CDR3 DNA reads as TGTGCCAGCAGCCCCGGTGGTGTAAGGGAGACCCAGTACTTC. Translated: CASSPGGVRETQYF.